This entry lists 32 T cell receptor beta chains sequenced from one sample in a study of identical twins. TCRdb redid the calling of the 5' RACE reads with MiXCR, one entry per CDR3 protein. The sample shows about 200,000 distinct CDR3 sequences, approximately 16% of them seen only once. The same data also went into a second study, on T cells expressing NK-cell markers.

The sequenced material came from CD8+ T cells sorted from blood. Receptors originate from a young woman in good health.

At least ten counts were recorded for this clonotype. The chain uses TRBV5-1 and TRBJ2-1; 9 bases are shared with TRBD2. The ends lost 5 bases at V and 8 bases at J; junction bases unmatched: 11. The CDR3 consists of 15 residues. Looked up from germline, CDR1 is SGHRS and CDR2 is YFSETQ. CDR3 residues: CASRAIAGAPYEQFF. CDR3 in DNA: TGCGCCAGCAGGGCAATAGCGGGGGCGCCATATGAGCAGTTCTTC.

The table lists this clonotype with a few counts. The chain has TRBV11-1 and TRBJ2-3; 12 positions match TRBD2. This CDR3 has 21 residues. Trimming cost V 4 bases and J 2 bases; bases outside gene matches: 19. Germline V lookup: CDR1 SGHAT, CDR2 FQDESV (reference sequence). The CDR3 here is CASSSSLTSGGPPPYTDTQYF. CDR3 nucleotide sequence: TGTGCCAGCAGCTCCTCCCTGACTAGCGGGGGCCCCCCGCCTTACACAGATACGCAGTATTTT.

The gene calls are TRBV12-3 or TRBV12-4 and TRBJ2-5; 7 bases line up with TRBD2. The length of the CDR3 is 13 residues. The trim removed 6 bases at V and 5 bases at J, leaving 6 bases unmatched. The CDR3 region is CASRQGGSETQYF. The CDR3 DNA reads TGTGCCAGCAGGCAAGGCGGGAGCGAGACCCAGTACTTC.

This clonotype has a handful of counts. This chain joins TRBV4-3 and TRBJ2-5; 8 bases fit TRBD2. The germline V gene has CDR1 LGHNA and CDR2 YSLEER. The CDR3 extends over 16 amino acids. Germline trimming cut 4 bases from V and 5 bases from J; bases unmatched to any gene: 12. The CDR3 region has the DNA TGCGCCAGCAGCCCCACCACAGCGGGAGTTCGGGAGACCCAGTACTTC. It translates to CASSPTTAGVRETQYF.

V usage is TRBV10-2 and J usage is TRBJ2-1; possible D gene TRBD2, 5 bases. Germline CDR1 and CDR2: WSHSY and SAAADI. This CDR3 is built from 13 residues. The V and J ends lost 7 bases and 0 bases respectively, with 7 bases between them. The CDR3 sequence: CASTGNSYNEQFF. The CDR3 DNA reads as TGCGCCAGCACGGGGAACTCCTACAATGAGCAGTTCTTC.

CDR3 amino acids: CASSYSTAGVYAGELFF. The CDR3 DNA is TGTGCCAGCAGTTACTCGACGGCAGGGGTCTATGCCGGGGAGCTGTTTTTT. This chain connects TRBV6-5 to TRBJ2-2, with D possibly being TRBD1 (6 bases). The length of the CDR3 is 17 residues. Germline lookup yields CDR1 MNHEY and CDR2 SVGAGI. Trimming pared 0 bases from V and 6 bases from J, leaving 17 bases between.

The rearrangement joins TRBV12-3 or TRBV12-4 to TRBJ2-3; D possibly corresponds to TRBD1 (6 bases). The V end was cut by 6 bases, the J end by 5 bases, with 9 bases between. This CDR3 comprises 12 residues. The DNA of the CDR3 is TGTGCCAGCAGCGGACAGAGAGATACGCAGTATTTT. Its translation: CASSGQRDTQYF.

This clonotype was found many times. V usage is TRBV11-3 and J usage is TRBJ1-2; possible D gene TRBD1, 5 bases. There are 14 residues in the CDR3. The V and J ends lost 0 bases and 8 bases respectively, with 13 bases between them. Germline V lookup: CDR1 SGHNT, CDR2 YENEEA. The CDR3 sequence: CASSLEGTRGGYTF. DNA for the CDR3: TGTGCCAGCAGCTTAGAAGGGACCCGAGGAGGCTACACCTTC. The full variable domain, with the rest looked up from reference TRBV11-3 and TRBJ1-2, is EAGVVQSPRYKIIEKKQPVAFWCNPISGHNTLYWYLQNLGQGPELLIRYENEEAVDDSQLPKDRFSAERLKGVDSTLKIQPAELGDSAVYLCASSLEGTRGGYTFGSGTRLTVV.

This clonotype was seen a handful of times. The chain couples TRBV5-5 to TRBJ1-2; 9 bases agree with TRBD1. With 0 bases clipped from V and 4 bases from J, the junction kept 7 bases outside the gene matches. The CDR3 sequence is 16 residues long. CDR1 SGHKS and CDR2 YYEKEE come from the germline V gene (reference sequence). This CDR3 reads CASSLEPGQGLYGYTF. The CDR3 coding sequence is TGTGCCAGCAGCTTGGAACCCGGACAGGGGCTCTATGGCTACACCTTC.

The chain has TRBV12-5 and TRBJ1-1, with 7 bases fitting TRBD1. In germline, CDR1 is LGHNT, CDR2 FRNRAP. The CDR3 has 14 residues. J gave up 5 bases and V 6 bases, and 9 bases lay outside the gene matches. The CDR3 sequence is CASGETGFMTEAFF. For the CDR3, the DNA is TGTGCTAGTGGGGAGACAGGGTTCATGACTGAAGCTTTCTTT.

This clonotype was picked up many times. The chain is built from TRBV5-1 and TRBJ2-7; TRBD1 matches at 7 bases. Germline CDR1 is SGHRS and CDR2 is YFSETQ. J gave up 1 base and V 0 bases, and 4 bases lay outside the gene matches. CDR3 size: 15 residues. This chain's CDR3 is CASSLGQGISYEQYF. As DNA, the CDR3 is TGCGCCAGCAGCTTGGGACAGGGAATTTCCTACGAGCAGTACTTC.

CDR3 residues: CASSFSLKTGELFF. The CDR3 nucleotides are TGTGCCAGCAGCTTTTCTTTGAAGACCGGGGAGCTGTTTTTT. The rearrangement uses TRBV11-2 and TRBJ2-2, with D unresolved. Germline-derived CDR1 and CDR2 are SGHAT and FQNNGV. Trimming took 3 bases from V and 5 from J, leaving 10 bases between them. The CDR3 is made up of 14 amino acids.

This clonotype was seen repeatedly, ten times or more. The V gene is TRBV6-2 or TRBV6-3, the J gene TRBJ2-2, with D possibly TRBD2 on 6 matching bases. Per germline, CDR1 MNHEY and CDR2 SVGEGT. The CDR3 contains 15 residues. The V and J ends lost 6 bases and 5 bases respectively, with 16 bases between them. The CDR3 coding sequence is TGTGCCAGCAGCACCAGGAGGGCGGTTACCGGGGAGCTGTTTTTT. Its protein product is CASSTRRAVTGELFF.

The J gene is TRBJ2-7, the V gene TRBV14, with D possibly called TRBD1 or TRBD2 (5 bases each). The V gene's germline CDR1 is SGHDN and CDR2 FVKESK. The CDR3 totals 16 residues. Trimming removed 5 bases from V and 2 bases from J, with 19 bases in between. The CDR3 region is CASSEARGRHTYEQYF. CDR3 DNA sequence: TGTGCCAGCAGCGAAGCTAGGGGACGGCATACCTACGAGCAGTACTTC.

The CDR3 nucleotides read TGTGCCAGCAGGTCCTCGGGAGCTGGCACAGATACGCAGTATTTT. It yields the protein CASRSSGAGTDTQYF. V usage is TRBV9 and J usage is TRBJ2-3; TRBD2 might be the D (6 bases). The germline CDR1 and CDR2 sequences are SGDLS and YYNGEE. Trimming stripped 5 bases from V and 1 base from J, with 14 bases between. This CDR3 has 15 residues.

This clonotype was counted between two and nine times. The rearrangement uses TRBV7-9 and TRBJ2-1; 10 nucleotides match TRBD2. V trimming: 11 bases; J trimming: 7 bases; junction bases outside the gene matches: 8. This CDR3 is built from 13 residues. Looked up from germline, CDR1 is SEHNR and CDR2 is FQNEAQ (reference sequence). The CDR3 region has the DNA TGTGCCGAACGGGAACTAGCGGGAAATGAGCAGTTCTTC. It codes for CAERELAGNEQFF.

The chain has TRBV7-9 and TRBJ1-1; 7 bases line up with TRBD1. Germline values: CDR1 SEHNR, CDR2 FQNEAQ (reference sequence). With 2 bases clipped from V and 5 bases from J, the junction kept 8 bases outside the gene matches. The CDR3 runs to 15 residues. CDR3 region: CASSLTQGVLTEAFF. CDR3 DNA sequence: TGTGCCAGCAGCTTAACGCAGGGGGTGTTGACTGAAGCTTTCTTT.

The rearrangement joins TRBV7-2 to TRBJ2-3; 7 bases align to TRBD2. Germline CDR1 SGHTA, CDR2 FQGNSA. This CDR3 is 14 amino acids long. V dropped 5 bases and J dropped 3; count of bases not matched to a gene: 5. The CDR3 DNA reads as TGTGCCAGCAGCCCAGGGACTACAACAGATACGCAGTATTTT. Its translation is CASSPGTTTDTQYF. Filled out from reference TRBV7-2 and TRBJ2-3, the complete variable domain reads GAGVSQSPSNKVTEKGKDVELRCDPISGHTALYWYRQSLGQGLEFLIYFQGNSAPDKSGLPSDRFSAERTGGSVSTLTIQRTQQEDSAVYLCASSPGTTTDTQYFGPGTRLTVL.

The gene calls are TRBV7-2 and TRBJ1-3; the D gene is possibly TRBD1 (5 bases). V was cut by 2 bases and J by 0 bases, with 11 bases left in between. The CDR3 extends over 16 amino acids. Germline assignment: CDR1 SGHTA and CDR2 FQGNSA. CDR3 region: CASSLSRANSGNTIYF. The CDR3 DNA follows: TGTGCCAGCAGCTTATCCAGGGCCAACTCTGGAAACACCATATATTTT.

This clonotype occurred a few times. The chain is built from TRBV7-2 and TRBJ2-4; D possibly matches TRBD1 or TRBD2 (5 bases each). The V gene lost 5 bases and the J gene lost 1 base, with 15 bases spanning the gap. Germline V CDR1 and CDR2: SGHTA, FQGNSA. The CDR3 totals 16 residues. CDR3: CASSPGRWGAKNIQYF. CDR3 DNA sequence: TGTGCCAGCAGCCCCGGGCGGTGGGGGGCCAAAAACATTCAGTACTTC.

This clonotype was counted ten times or more. The J gene is TRBJ1-1, the V gene TRBV13, with D perhaps matching TRBD1 (5 bases). CDR1 and CDR2 (germline): PRHDT, FYEKMQ (reference sequence). V lost 4 bases and J lost 1, with 10 bases in between. The CDR3 covers 14 residues. CDR3 nucleotides: TGTGCCAGCAGCTCCCGGGACTGGAACACTGAAGCTTTCTTT. Translation gives CASSSRDWNTEAFF.

The chain has TRBV6-9 and TRBJ2-2; 8 bases map to TRBD2. With 3 bases clipped from V and 4 bases from J, the junction kept 19 bases outside the gene matches. The CDR3 covers 20 residues. CDR1 and CDR2 from the germline V gene are MNHGY and SVAAGI. The CDR3, as DNA: TGTGCCAGCAGTTACGGGAGGGTCCGGGTGGTTAACACCCGCACCGGGGAGCTGTTTTTT. It specifies CASSYGRVRVVNTRTGELFF.

This clonotype was detected many times. V usage is TRBV6-1 and J usage is TRBJ1-5; 10 bases fit TRBD1. This CDR3 contains 16 residues. Germline loops: CDR1 MNHNS, CDR2 SASEGT. V was pared by 2 bases and J by 6 bases, with 7 bases of the junction left unmatched. The CDR3 spells CASSETDGTGAQPQHF. The CDR3 coding sequence is TGTGCCAGCAGTGAAACGGACGGGACAGGGGCTCAGCCCCAGCATTTT.

The CDR3 loop reads CASSLVEGGFYEQYF. CDR3 sequence (DNA): TGTGCCAGCAGCTTAGTGGAGGGTGGATTCTACGAGCAGTACTTC. The chain combines TRBV11-2 with TRBJ2-7; TRBD2 is a possible D gene (6 bases). Germline loops: CDR1 SGHAT, CDR2 FQNNGV. There are 15 residues in the CDR3. Deletions cut 1 base from V and 3 bases from J, with 13 bases between.

This clonotype came up many times. The gene calls are TRBV2 and TRBJ1-2; D unclear. The CDR3 spans 15 residues. CDR1 SNHLY and CDR2 FYNNEI come from the germline V gene. The V and J ends lost 2 bases and 0 bases respectively, with 10 bases between them. As DNA, the CDR3 is TGTGCCAGCAGTGAACATTTCGGGGCTAACTATGGCTACACCTTC. It translates to CASSEHFGANYGYTF.

The rearrangement uses TRBV20-1 and TRBJ2-7; maybe TRBD2 (6 bases). Germline-derived CDR1 and CDR2 are DFQATT and SNEGSKA (reference sequence). The CDR3 length is 13 residues. V was shortened by 5 bases and J by 2 bases, with 13 bases between the two germline ends. For the CDR3, the DNA is TGCAGTGCTGGACGGGACTTCCCCTACGAGCAGTACTTC. As protein: CSAGRDFPYEQYF.

The sample holds many counts of this clonotype. The CDR3 DNA sequence: TGTGCCAGCAGCCCCCCTCCACCCTGGGAGCAGTACTTC. Its translation: CASSPPPPWEQYF. The chain uses TRBV12-3 or TRBV12-4 and TRBJ2-7; unclear D gene. The CDR3 contains 13 residues. V was trimmed by 6 bases and J by 7 bases, leaving 16 bases between them.

The rearrangement links TRBV15 to TRBJ1-1; D remains ambiguous. CDR3 length: 14 amino acids. The V gene lost 1 base and the J gene lost 1 base, with 7 bases spanning the gap. Germline CDR1 LNHNV, CDR2 YYDKDF (reference sequence). The CDR3 sequence: CATSRAGGNTEAFF. The DNA for the CDR3 is TGTGCCACCAGCAGAGCGGGCGGGAACACTGAAGCTTTCTTT.

The J gene is TRBJ2-1, the V gene TRBV7-6; 12 bases are a match to TRBD2. This CDR3 spans 16 amino acids. V shed 5 bases and J 2 bases; nucleotides not matched to a gene: 4. The germline V gene encodes CDR1 SGHVS and CDR2 FNYEAQ. The CDR3 DNA reads as TGTGCCAGCAGCCCCCCTAGCGGGAGGGCCTACAATGAGCAGTTCTTC. Residues: CASSPPSGRAYNEQFF.

This clonotype was observed a handful of times. The J gene is TRBJ1-4, the V gene TRBV3-1; D is possibly TRBD1 (5 bases). Germline loops: CDR1 LGHDT, CDR2 YNNKEL (reference sequence). CDR3 length: 17 residues. The ends were cut back, 3 bases at V and 5 bases at J, with 19 bases in the middle. The CDR3 bases are TGTGCCAGCAGCCATTCTCTAGGGGAGAGTGAGAATGAAAAACTGTTTTTT. Protein product: CASSHSLGESENEKLFF.

J is TRBJ2-2 and V is TRBV7-2, with 10 nucleotides matching TRBD1. V lost 8 bases and J lost 8; bases outside the gene matches: 8. Germline V gene sequence: CDR1 SGHTA, CDR2 FQGNSA. This CDR3 contains 14 residues. CDR3 in amino acids: CASDRGRFFGELFF. The CDR3 coding sequence is TGTGCCAGCGACAGGGGGCGCTTTTTTGGGGAGCTGTTTTTT.

The V gene is TRBV20-1, the J gene TRBJ2-1; TRBD2 aligns across 12 bases. Germline V gene lookup returns CDR1 DFQATT and CDR2 SNEGSKA (reference sequence). The CDR3 sequence is 15 residues long. V was pared by 0 bases and J by 9 bases, with 6 bases of the junction left unmatched. This CDR3 is CSARDLAGGRGEQFF. For the CDR3, the DNA is TGCAGTGCTAGAGATCTAGCGGGAGGGCGTGGTGAGCAGTTCTTC.